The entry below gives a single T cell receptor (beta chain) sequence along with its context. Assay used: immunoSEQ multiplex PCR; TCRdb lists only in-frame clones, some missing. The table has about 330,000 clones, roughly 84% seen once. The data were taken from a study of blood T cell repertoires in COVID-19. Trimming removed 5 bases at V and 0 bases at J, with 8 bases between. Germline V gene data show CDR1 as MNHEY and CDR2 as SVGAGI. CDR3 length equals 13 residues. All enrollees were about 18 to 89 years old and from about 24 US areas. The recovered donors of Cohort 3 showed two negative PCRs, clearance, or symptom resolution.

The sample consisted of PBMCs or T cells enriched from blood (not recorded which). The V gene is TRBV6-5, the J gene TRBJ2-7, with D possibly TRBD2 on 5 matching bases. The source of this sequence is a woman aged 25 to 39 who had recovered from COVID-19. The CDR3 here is CASSLGASYEQYF. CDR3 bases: TGTGCCAGCAGTCTGGGAGCCTCCTACGAGCAGTACTTC.